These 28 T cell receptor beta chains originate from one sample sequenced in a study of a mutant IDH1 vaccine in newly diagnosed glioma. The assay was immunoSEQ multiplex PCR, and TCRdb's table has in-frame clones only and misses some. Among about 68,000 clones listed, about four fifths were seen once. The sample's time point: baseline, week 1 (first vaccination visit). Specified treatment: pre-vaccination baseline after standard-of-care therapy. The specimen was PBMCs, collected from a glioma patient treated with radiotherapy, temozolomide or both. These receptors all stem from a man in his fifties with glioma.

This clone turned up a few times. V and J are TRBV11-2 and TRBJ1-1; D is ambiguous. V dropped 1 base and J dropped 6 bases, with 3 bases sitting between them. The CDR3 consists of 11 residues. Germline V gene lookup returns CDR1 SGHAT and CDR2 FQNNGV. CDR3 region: CASSLAAEAFF. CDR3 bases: TGTGCCAGCAGCTTAGCGGCTGAAGCTTTCTTT.

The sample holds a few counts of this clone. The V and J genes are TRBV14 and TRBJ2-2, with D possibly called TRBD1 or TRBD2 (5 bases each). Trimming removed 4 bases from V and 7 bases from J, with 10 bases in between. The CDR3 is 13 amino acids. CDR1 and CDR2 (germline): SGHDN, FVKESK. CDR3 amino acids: CASSPGRYGELFF. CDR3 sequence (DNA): TGTGCCAGCAGCCCGGGGCGGTACGGGGAGCTGTTTTTT.

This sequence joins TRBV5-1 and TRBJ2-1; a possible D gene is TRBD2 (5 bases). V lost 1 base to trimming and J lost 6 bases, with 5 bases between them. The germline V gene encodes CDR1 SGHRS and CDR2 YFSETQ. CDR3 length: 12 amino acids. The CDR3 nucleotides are TGCGCCAGCAGCTTGACTAGCAATGAGCAGTTCTTC. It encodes CASSLTSNEQFF.

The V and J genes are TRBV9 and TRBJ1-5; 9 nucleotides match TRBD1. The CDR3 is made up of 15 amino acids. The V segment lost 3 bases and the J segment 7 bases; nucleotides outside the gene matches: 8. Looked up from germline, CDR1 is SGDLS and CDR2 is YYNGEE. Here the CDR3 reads CASSDGTGTAQPQHF. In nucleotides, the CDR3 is TGTGCCAGCAGCGACGGGACAGGGACCGCGCAGCCCCAGCATTTT.

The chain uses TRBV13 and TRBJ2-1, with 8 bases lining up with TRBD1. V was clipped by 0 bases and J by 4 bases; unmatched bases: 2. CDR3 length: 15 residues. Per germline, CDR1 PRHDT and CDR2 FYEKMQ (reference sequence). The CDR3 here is CASSLGTGEYNEQFF. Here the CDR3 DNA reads TGTGCCAGCAGCTTAGGGACAGGGGAGTACAATGAGCAGTTCTTC.

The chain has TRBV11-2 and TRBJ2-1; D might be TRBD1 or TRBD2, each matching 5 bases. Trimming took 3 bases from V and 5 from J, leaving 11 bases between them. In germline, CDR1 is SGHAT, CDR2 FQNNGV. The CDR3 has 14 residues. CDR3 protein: CASSFRDPNNEQFF. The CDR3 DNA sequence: TGTGCCAGCAGCTTCCGGGACCCAAACAATGAGCAGTTCTTC.

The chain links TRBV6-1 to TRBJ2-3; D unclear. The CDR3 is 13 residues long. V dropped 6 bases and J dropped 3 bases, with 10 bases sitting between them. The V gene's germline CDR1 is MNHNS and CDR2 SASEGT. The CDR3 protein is CASSRPGTDTQYF. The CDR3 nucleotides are TGTGCCAGCAGCCGCCCTGGAACAGATACGCAGTATTTT.

CDR3 protein: CASKTRSPNQPQHF. As DNA, the CDR3 is TGTGCCAGCAAGACGCGATCGCCCAATCAGCCCCAGCATTTT. The chain is built from TRBV6-1 and TRBJ1-5; D is unclear. This CDR3 contains 14 residues. Germline lookup yields CDR1 MNHNS and CDR2 SASEGT. Trimming took 7 bases from V and 3 from J, leaving 13 bases between them.

In DNA, the CDR3 is TGTGCCAGCAGCCGTCTGGACGGGACATACACTGAAGCTTTCTTT. The encoded protein is CASSRLDGTYTEAFF. V gene TRBV5-4 combines with J gene TRBJ1-1; D might be TRBD1 (6 bases). Between the trimmed V and J ends, which lost 4 bases and 3 bases, there was a span of 16 bases. The CDR3 spans 15 residues. Per germline, CDR1 SGHNT and CDR2 YYREEE (reference sequence). The full variable domain, rest sourced from reference TRBV5-4 and TRBJ1-1, is ETGVTQSPTHLIKTRGQQVTLRCSSQSGHNTVSWYQQALGQGPQFIFQYYREEENGRGNFPPRFSGLQFPNYSSELNVNALELDDSALYLCASSRLDGTYTEAFFGQGTRLTVV.

The DNA of the CDR3 is TGCAGCGGCCGGACTAGCGGGGGGCAAGAGACCCAGTACTTC. This codes for CSGRTSGGQETQYF. The V gene is TRBV29-1, the J gene TRBJ2-5, with TRBD2 matching over 14 bases. Germline V lookup: CDR1 SQVTM, CDR2 ANQGSEA. The CDR3 extends over 14 amino acids. The ends lost 7 bases at V and 2 bases at J; junction bases unmatched: 3.

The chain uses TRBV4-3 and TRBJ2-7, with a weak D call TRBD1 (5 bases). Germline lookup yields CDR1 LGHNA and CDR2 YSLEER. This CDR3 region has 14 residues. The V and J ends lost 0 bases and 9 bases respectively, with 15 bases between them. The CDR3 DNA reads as TGCGCCAGCAGCCAAGATAAGACAGCGAGTTGGCAGTACTTC. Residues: CASSQDKTASWQYF.

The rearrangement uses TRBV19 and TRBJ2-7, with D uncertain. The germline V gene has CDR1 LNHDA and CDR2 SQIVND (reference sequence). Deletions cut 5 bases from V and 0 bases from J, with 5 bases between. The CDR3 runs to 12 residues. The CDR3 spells CASSSDSYEQYF. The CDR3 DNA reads TGTGCCAGTAGTTCCGACTCCTACGAGCAGTACTTC. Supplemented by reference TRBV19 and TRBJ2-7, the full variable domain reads DGGITQSPKYLFRKEGQNVTLSCEQNLNHDAMYWYRQDPGQGLRLIYYSQIVNDFQKGDIAEGYSVSREKKESFPLTVTSAQKNPTAFYLCASSSDSYEQYFGPGTRLTVT.

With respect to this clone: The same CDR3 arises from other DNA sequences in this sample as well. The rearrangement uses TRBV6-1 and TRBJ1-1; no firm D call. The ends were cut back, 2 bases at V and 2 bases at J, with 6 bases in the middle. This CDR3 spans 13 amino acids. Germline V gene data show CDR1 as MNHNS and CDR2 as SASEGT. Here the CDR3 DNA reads TGTGCCAGCAGTGAATTAGAAAACACTGAAGCTTTCTTT. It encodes CASSELENTEAFF.

CDR3 sequence (DNA): TGTGCCAGCAGCCAAGTAGGGGGAGTGGGGGCTAATGAGCAGTTCTTC. Translation gives CASSQVGGVGANEQFF. V and J are TRBV4-2 and TRBJ2-1, with D perhaps matching TRBD1 (6 bases). Germline V gene data show CDR1 as LGHNA and CDR2 as YNFKEQ. The CDR3 sequence is 16 residues long. V was cut by 1 base and J by 7 bases, with 17 bases left in between.

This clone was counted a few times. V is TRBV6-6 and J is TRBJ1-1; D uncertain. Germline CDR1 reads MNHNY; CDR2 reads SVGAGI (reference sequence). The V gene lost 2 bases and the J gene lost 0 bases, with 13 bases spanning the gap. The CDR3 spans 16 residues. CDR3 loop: CASSYPPETLNTEAFF. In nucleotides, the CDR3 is TGTGCCAGCAGTTACCCCCCGGAAACACTGAACACTGAAGCTTTCTTT.

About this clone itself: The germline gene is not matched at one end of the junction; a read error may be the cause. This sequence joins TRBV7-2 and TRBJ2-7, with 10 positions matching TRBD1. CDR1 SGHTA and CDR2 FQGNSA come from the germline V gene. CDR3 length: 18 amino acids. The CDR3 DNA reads TGTGCCAGCAGCTCGGTGGGGACAGGGGCCAGGCCCTCCGACGAGCAGTACTTC. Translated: CASSSVGTGARPSDEQYF.

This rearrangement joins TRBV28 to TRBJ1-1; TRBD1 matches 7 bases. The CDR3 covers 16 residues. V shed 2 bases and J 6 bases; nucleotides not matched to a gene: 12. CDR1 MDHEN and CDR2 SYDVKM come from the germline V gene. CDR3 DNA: TGTGCCAGCAGTTTAGGGGGGAGGGGGCATTCGGCTGAAGCTTTCTTT. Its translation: CASSLGGRGHSAEAFF.

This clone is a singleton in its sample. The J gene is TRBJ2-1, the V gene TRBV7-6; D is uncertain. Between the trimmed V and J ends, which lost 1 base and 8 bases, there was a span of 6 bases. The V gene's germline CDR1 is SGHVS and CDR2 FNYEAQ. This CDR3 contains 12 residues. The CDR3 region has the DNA TGTGCCAGCAGCTTAGTGGGGTATGAGCAGTTCTTC. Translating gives CASSLVGYEQFF.

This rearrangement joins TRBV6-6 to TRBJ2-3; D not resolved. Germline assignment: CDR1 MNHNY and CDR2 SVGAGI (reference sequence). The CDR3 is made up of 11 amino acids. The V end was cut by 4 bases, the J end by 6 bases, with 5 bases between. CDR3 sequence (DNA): TGTGCCAGCAGTTCTAGTGATACGCAGTATTTT. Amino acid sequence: CASSSSDTQYF.

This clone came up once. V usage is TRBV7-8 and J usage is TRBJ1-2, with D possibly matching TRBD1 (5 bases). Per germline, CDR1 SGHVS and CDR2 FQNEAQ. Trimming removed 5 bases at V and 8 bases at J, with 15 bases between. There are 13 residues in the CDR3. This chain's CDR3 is CASSPANDRGYTF. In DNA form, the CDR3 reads TGTGCCAGCAGCCCCGCCAACGACAGAGGCTACACCTTC.

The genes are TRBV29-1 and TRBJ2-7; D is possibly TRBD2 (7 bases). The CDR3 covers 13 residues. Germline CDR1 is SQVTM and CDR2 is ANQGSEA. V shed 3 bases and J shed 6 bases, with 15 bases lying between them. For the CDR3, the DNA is TGCAGCGTTGAGGGGGCAGGGAGGGGCGAGCAGTACTTC. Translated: CSVEGAGRGEQYF.

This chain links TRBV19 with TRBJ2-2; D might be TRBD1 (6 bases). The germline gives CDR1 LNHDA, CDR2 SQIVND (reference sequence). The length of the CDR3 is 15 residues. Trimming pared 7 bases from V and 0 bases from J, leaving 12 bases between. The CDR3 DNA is TGTGCCAGTACCAGAACAGGGTCGAACACCGGGGAGCTGTTTTTT. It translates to CASTRTGSNTGELFF. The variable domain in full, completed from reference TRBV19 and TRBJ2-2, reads DGGITQSPKYLFRKEGQNVTLSCEQNLNHDAMYWYRQDPGQGLRLIYYSQIVNDFQKGDIAEGYSVSREKKESFPLTVTSAQKNPTAFYLCASTRTGSNTGELFFGEGSRLTVL.

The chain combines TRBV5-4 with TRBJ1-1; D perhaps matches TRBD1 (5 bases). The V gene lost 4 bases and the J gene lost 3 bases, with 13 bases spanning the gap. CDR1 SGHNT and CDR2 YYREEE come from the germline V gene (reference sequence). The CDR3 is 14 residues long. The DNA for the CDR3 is TGTGCCAGCAGCCCGGATGTGGGGGACACTGAAGCTTTCTTT. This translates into CASSPDVGDTEAFF.

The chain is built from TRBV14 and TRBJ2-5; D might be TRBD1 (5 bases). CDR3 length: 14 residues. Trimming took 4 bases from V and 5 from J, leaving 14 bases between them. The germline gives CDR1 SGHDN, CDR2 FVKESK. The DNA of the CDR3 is TGTGCCAGCAGCCCTCAGGGTCCCCGGGAGACCCAGTACTTC. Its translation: CASSPQGPRETQYF.

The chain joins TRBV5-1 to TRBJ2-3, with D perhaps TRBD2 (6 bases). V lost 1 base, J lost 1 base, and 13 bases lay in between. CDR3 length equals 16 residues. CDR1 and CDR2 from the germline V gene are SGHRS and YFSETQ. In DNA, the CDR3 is TGCGCCAGCAGCTTGAGACCTAGCGATCGCACAGATACGCAGTATTTT. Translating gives CASSLRPSDRTDTQYF.

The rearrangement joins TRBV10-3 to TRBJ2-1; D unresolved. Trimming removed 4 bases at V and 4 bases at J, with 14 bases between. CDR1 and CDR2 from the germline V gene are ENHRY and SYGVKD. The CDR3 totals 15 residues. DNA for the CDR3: TGTGCCATCAGTGTCAACACTCTCCCTTACAATGAGCAGTTCTTC. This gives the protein CAISVNTLPYNEQFF.

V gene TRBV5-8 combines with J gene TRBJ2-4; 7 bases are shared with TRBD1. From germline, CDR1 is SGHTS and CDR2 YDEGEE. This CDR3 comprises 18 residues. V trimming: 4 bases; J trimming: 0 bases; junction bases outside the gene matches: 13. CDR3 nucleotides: TGTGCCAGCAGCCTGGGACAGAGTCCCTCCCTAGCCAAAAACATTCAGTACTTC. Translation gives CASSLGQSPSLAKNIQYF. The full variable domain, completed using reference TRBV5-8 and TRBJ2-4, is EAGVTQSPTHLIKTRGQQATLRCSPISGHTSVYWYQQALGLGLQFLLWYDEGEERNRGNFPPRFSGRQFPNYSSELNVNALELEDSALYLCASSLGQSPSLAKNIQYFGAGTRLSVL.

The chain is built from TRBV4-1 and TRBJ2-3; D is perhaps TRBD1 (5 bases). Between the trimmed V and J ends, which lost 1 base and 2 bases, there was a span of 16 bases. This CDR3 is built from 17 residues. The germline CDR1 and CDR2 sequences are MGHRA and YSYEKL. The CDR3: CASSQGAHTGHTDTQYF. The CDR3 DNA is TGCGCCAGCAGCCAAGGAGCTCACACAGGACACACAGATACGCAGTATTTT.